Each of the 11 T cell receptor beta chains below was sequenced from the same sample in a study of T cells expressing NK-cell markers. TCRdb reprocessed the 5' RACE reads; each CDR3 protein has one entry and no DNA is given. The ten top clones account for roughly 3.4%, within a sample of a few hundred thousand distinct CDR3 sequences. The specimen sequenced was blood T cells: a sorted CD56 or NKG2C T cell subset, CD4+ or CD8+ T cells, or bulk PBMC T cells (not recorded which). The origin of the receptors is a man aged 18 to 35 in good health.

The CDR3 is CASNAYTGELFF. The rearrangement uses TRBV6-6 and TRBJ2-2. This CDR3 spans 12 amino acids. CDR1 is MNHNY and CDR2 is SVGAGI in the germline V gene (reference sequence).

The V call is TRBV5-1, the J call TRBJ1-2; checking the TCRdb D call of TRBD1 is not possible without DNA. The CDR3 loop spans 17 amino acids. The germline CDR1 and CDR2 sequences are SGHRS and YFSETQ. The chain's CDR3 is CASSPTRGRSGDYGYTF. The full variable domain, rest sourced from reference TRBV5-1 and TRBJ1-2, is KAGVTQTPRYLIKTRGQQVTLSCSPISGHRSVSWYQQTPGQGLQFLFEYFSETQRNKGNFPGRFSGRQFSNSRSEMNVSTLELGDSALYLCASSPTRGRSGDYGYTFGSGTRLTVV.

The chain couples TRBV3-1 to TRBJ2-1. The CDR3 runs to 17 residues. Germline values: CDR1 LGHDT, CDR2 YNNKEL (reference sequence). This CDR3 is CASSQVQSSLQYNEQFF.

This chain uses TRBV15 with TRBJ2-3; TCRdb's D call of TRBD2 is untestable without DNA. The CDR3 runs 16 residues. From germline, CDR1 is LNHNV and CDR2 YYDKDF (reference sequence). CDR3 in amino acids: CATSSPPGLAVHTQYF.

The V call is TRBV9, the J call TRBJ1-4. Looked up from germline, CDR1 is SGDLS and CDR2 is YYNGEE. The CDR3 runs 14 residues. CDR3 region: CASSVGAFNEKLFF.

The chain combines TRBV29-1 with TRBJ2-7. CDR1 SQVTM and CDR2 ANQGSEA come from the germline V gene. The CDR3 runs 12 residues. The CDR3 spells CSVFLGSREQYF.

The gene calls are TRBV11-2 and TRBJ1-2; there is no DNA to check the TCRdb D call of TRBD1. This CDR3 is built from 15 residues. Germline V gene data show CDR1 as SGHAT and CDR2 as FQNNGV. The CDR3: CASSLTGGDNYGYTF.

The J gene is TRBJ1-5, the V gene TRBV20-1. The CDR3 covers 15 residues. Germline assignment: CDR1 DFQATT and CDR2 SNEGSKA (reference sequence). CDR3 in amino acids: CSARRRVGSNQPQHF.

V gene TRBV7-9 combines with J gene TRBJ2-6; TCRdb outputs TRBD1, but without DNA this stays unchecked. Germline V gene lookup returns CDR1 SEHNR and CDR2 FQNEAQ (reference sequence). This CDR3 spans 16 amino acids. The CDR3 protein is CASSGGQGSGANVLTF.

CDR3 sequence reads: CASSSYRVSDSPLHF. V is TRBV7-2 and J is TRBJ1-6; checking the TCRdb D call of TRBD1 is not possible without DNA. The CDR3 runs 15 residues. CDR1 and CDR2 (germline): SGHTA, FQGNSA. Variable domain in full (rest from reference TRBV7-2 and TRBJ1-6): GAGVSQSPSNKVTEKGKDVELRCDPISGHTALYWYRQSLGQGLEFLIYFQGNSAPDKSGLPSDRFSAERTGGSVSTLTIQRTQQEDSAVYLCASSSYRVSDSPLHFGNGTRLTVT.

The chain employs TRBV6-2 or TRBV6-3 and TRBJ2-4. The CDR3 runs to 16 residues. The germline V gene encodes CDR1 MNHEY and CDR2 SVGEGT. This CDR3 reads CASSYRTSLAKNIQYF.